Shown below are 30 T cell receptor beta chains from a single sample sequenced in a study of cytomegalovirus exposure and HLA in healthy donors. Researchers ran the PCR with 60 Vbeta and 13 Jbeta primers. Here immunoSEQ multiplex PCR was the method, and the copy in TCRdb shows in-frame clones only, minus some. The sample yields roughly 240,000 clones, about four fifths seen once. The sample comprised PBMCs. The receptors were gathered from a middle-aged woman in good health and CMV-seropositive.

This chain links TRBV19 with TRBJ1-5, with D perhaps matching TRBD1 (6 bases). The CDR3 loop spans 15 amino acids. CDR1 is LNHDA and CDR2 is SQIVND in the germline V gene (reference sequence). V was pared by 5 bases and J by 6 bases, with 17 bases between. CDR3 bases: TGTGCCAGTAGTTACCAGGGGCCGCGCACTCAGCCCCAGCATTTT. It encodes CASSYQGPRTQPQHF.

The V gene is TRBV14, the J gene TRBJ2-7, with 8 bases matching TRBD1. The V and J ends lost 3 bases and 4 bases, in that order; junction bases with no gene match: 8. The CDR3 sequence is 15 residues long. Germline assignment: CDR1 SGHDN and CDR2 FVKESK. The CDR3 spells CASSQTGVIGYEQYF. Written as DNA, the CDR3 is TGTGCCAGCAGCCAGACAGGGGTGATTGGGTACGAGCAGTACTTC.

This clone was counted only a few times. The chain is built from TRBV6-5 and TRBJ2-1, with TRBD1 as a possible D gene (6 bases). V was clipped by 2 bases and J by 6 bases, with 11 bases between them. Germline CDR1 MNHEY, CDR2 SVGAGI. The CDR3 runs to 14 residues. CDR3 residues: CASSYQGQLNEQFF. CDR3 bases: TGTGCCAGCAGTTACCAGGGACAACTCAATGAGCAGTTCTTC.

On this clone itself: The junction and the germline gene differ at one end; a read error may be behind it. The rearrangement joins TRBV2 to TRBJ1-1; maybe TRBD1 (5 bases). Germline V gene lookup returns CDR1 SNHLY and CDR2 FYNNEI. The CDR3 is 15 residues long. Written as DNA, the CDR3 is TGTGCCAGCCGGACGCGCGGGGCTCGAGACACTGAAGTTTTCTTT. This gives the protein CASRTRGARDTEVFF.

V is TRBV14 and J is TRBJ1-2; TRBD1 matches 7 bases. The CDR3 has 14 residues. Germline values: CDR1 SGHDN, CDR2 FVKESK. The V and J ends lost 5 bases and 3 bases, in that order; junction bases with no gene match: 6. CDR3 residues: CASSYTTGDYGYTF. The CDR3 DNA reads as TGTGCCAGCAGCTATACAACAGGGGACTATGGCTACACCTTC.

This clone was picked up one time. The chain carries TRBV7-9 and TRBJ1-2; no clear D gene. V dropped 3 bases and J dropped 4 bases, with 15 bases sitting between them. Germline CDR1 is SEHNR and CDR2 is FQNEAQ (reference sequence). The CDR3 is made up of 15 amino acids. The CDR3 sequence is CASSFLRGKSYGYTF. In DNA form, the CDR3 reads TGTGCCAGCAGCTTCCTGAGAGGGAAAAGCTATGGCTACACCTTC.

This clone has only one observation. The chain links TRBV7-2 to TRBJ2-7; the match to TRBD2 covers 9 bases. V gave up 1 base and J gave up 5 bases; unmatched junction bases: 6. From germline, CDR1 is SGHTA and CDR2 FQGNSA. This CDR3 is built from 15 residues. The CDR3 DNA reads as TGTGCCAGCAGCTTAGGGTTAGCGGGAGTAAACGAGCAGTACTTC. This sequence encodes CASSLGLAGVNEQYF.

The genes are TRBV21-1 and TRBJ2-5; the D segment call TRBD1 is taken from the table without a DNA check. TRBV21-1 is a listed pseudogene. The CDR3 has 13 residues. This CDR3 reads CAREDRAQETQYF. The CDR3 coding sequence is TGTGCCAGGGAGGACAGGGCCCAAGAGACCCAGTACTTC.

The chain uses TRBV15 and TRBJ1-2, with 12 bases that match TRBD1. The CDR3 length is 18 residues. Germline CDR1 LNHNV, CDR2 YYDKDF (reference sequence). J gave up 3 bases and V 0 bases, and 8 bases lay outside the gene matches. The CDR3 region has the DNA TGTGCCACCAGCAGAGACTATCCGGGACAGGGGGCAGACTATGGCTACACCTTC. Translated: CATSRDYPGQGADYGYTF.

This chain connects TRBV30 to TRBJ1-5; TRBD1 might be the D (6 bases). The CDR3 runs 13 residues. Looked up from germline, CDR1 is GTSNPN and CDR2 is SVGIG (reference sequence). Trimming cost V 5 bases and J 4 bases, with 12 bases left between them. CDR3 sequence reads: CAWFRDKNQPQHF. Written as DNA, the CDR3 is TGTGCCTGGTTTCGGGACAAAAATCAGCCCCAGCATTTT.

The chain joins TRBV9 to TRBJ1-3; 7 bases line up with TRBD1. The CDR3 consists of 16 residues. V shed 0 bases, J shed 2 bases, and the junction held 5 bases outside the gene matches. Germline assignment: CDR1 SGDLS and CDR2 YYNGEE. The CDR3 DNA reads TGTGCCAGCAGCGTAGAGACAGGGCCCGCTGGAAACACCATATATTTT. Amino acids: CASSVETGPAGNTIYF. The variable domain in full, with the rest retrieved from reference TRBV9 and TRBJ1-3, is DSGVTQTPKHLITATGQRVTLRCSPRSGDLSVYWYQQSLDQGLQFLIQYYNGEERAKGNILERFSAQQFPDLHSELNLSSLELGDSALYFCASSVETGPAGNTIYFGEGSWLTVV.

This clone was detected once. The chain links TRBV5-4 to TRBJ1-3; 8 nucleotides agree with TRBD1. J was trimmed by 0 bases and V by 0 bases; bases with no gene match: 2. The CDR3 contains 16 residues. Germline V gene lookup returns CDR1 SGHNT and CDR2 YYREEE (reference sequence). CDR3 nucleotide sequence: TGTGCCAGCAGCTTGGGCAGGGGGCCCTCTGGAAACACCATATATTTT. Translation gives CASSLGRGPSGNTIYF.

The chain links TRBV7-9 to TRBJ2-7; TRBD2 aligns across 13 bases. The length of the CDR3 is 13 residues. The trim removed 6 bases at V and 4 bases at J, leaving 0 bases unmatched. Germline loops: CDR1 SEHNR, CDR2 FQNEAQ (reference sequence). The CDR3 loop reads CASRLAGGYEQYF. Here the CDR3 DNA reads TGTGCCAGCAGACTAGCGGGAGGGTACGAGCAGTACTTC.

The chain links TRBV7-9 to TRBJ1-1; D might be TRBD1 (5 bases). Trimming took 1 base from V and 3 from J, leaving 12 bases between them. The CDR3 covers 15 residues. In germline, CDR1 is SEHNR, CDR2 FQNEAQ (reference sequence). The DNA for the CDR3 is TGTGCCAGCAGCTTAGGGCAGGGCCAGGACACTGAAGCTTTCTTT. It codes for CASSLGQGQDTEAFF.

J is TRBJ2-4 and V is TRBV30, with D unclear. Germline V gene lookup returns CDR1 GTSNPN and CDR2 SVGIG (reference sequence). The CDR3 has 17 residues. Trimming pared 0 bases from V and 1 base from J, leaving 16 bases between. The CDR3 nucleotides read TGTGCCTGGAGTGTAGGTAACAGCCGCTCCGCCAAAAACATTCAGTACTTC. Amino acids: CAWSVGNSRSAKNIQYF.

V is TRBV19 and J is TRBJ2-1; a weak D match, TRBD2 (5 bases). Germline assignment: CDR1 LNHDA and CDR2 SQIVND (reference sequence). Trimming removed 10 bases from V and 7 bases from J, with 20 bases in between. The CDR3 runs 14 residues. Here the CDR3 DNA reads TGTGCCACCCTCATGTCGAGGGCAAGGAATGAGCAGTTCTTC. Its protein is CATLMSRARNEQFF.

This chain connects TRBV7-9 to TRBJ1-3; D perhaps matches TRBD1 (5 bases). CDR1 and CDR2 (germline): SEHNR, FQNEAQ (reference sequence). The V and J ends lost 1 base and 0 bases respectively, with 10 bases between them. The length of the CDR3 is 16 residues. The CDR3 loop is CASSLGGDVSGNTIYF. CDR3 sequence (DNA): TGTGCCAGCAGCTTAGGGGGGGACGTCTCTGGAAACACCATATATTTT.

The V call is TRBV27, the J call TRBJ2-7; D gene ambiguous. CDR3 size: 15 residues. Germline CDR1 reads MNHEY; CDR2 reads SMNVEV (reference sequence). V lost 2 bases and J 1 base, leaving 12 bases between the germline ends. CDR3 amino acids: CASSLGGYGSYEQYF. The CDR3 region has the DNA TGTGCCAGCAGTTTAGGCGGTTACGGATCCTACGAGCAGTACTTC.

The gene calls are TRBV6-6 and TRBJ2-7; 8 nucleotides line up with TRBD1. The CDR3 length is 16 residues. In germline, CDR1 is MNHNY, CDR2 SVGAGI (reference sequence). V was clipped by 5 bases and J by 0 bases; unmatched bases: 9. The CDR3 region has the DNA TGTGCCAGCAGTCCACCTAGGACAGGGAGCTCCTACGAGCAGTACTTC. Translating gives CASSPPRTGSSYEQYF.

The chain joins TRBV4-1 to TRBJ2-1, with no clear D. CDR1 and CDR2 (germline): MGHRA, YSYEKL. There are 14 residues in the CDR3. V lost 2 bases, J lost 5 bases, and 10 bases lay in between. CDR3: CASSQLGSNNEQFF. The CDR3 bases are TGCGCCAGCAGCCAACTAGGATCGAACAATGAGCAGTTCTTC.

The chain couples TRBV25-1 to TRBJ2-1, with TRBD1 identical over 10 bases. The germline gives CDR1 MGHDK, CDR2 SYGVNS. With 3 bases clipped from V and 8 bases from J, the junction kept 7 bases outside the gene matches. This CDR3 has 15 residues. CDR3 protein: CASSEGQGSLDEQFF. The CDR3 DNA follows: TGTGCCAGCAGTGAGGGACAGGGGTCCCTGGATGAGCAGTTCTTC.

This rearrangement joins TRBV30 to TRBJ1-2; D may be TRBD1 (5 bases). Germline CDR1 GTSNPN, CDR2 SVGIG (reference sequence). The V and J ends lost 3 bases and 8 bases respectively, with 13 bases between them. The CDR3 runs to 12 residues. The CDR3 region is CAWRRGGGGYTF. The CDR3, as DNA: TGTGCCTGGAGAAGGGGAGGCGGGGGCTACACCTTC.

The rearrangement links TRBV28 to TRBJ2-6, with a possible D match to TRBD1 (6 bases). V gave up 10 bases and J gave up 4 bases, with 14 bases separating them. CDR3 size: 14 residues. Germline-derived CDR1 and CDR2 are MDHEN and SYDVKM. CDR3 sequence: CATRGGSGANVLTF. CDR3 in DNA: TGTGCCACCAGAGGGGGATCGGGGGCCAACGTCCTGACTTTC.

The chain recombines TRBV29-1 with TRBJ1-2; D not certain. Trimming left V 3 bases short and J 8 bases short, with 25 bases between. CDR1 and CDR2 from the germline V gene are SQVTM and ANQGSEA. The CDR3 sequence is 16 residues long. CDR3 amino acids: CSVDPIRRWGVGGYTF. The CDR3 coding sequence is TGCAGCGTTGACCCTATAAGACGCTGGGGAGTAGGCGGCTACACCTTC.

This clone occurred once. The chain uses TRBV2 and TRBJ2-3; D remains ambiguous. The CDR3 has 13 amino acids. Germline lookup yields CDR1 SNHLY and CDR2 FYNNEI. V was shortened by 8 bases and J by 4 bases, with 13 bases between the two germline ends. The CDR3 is CASSPNLADTQYF. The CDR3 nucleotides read TGTGCCAGCTCACCTAATCTGGCAGATACGCAGTATTTT.

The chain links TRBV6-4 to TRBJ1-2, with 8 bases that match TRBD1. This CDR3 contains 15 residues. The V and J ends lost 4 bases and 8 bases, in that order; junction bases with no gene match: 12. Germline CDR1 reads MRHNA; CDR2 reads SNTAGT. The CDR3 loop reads CASSASQGGLGGYTF. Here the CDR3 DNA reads TGTGCCAGCAGTGCCTCACAGGGGGGCCTAGGAGGCTACACCTTC.

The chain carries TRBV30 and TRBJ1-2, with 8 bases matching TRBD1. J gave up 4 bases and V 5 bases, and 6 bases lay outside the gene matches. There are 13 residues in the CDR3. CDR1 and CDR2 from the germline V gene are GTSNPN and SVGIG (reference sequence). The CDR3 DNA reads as TGTGCCTGGGGACAGGGACAGCTCTATGGCTACACCTTC. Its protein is CAWGQGQLYGYTF.

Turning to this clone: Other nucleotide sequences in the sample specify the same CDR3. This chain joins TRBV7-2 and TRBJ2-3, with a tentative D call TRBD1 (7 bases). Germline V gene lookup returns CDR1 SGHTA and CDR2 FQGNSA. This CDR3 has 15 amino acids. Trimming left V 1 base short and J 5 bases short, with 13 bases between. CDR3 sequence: CASSLGGAGGDTQYF. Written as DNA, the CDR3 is TGTGCCAGCAGCTTAGGGGGGGCAGGGGGAGATACGCAGTATTTT.

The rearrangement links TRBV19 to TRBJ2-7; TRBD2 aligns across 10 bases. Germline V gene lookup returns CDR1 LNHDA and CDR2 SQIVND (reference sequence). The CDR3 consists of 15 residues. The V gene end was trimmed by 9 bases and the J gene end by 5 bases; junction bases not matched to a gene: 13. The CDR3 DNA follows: TGTGCCAGCTCAAACGGGGCTAGCGGGAGACACGAGCAGTACTTC. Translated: CASSNGASGRHEQYF.

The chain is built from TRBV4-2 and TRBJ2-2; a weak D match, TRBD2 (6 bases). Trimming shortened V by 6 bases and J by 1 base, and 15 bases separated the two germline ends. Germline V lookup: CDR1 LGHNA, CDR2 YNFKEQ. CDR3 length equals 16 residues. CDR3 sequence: CASSAAGNLNTGELFF. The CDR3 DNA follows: TGTGCCAGCAGTGCGGCGGGGAACTTGAACACCGGGGAGCTGTTTTTT.